The 10 T cell receptor beta chains listed next were all sequenced from one sample in a study of identical twins. TCRdb reanalysed the 5' RACE reads using MiXCR and keeps one entry per CDR3 protein. The sample consists of roughly 470,000 distinct CDR3 sequences, roughly an eighth of them appearing once. In addition, the sample was reused for a study of yellow fever vaccine responses in identical twins.

Sequenced material: CD4+ T cells sorted from blood. Receptors originate from a woman aged 18-29 years in good health.

There are many counts of this clonotype. The rearrangement links TRBV4-3 to TRBJ2-7; no firm D call. This CDR3 contains 14 residues. Germline V gives CDR1 LGHNA, CDR2 YSLEER. Trimming left V 0 bases short and J 3 bases short, with 9 bases between. The CDR3 loop is CASSQERVRYEQYF. CDR3 nucleotide sequence: TGCGCCAGCAGCCAAGAACGGGTGCGCTACGAGCAGTACTTC.

This clonotype was seen only a few times. The rearrangement links TRBV4-3 to TRBJ2-5, with a weak D call TRBD1 (5 bases). CDR1 LGHNA and CDR2 YSLEER come from the germline V gene. The CDR3 is 16 residues long. The germline V and J ends were trimmed by 1 base and 5 bases, with 17 bases remaining between them. CDR3 region: CASSQGQQGRGETQYF. The CDR3 nucleotides read TGCGCCAGCAGCCAAGGGCAGCAGGGCCGTGGGGAGACCCAGTACTTC.

This clonotype has only a few counts. This chain connects TRBV6-1 to TRBJ2-1; a weak D match, TRBD2 (5 bases). The germline V gene encodes CDR1 MNHNS and CDR2 SASEGT. The V and J ends lost 6 bases and 9 bases respectively, with 15 bases between them. The CDR3 consists of 13 residues. CDR3 in DNA: TGTGCCAGCAGGACCGGACTGTGGGGTGAGCAGTTCTTC. This sequence encodes CASRTGLWGEQFF.

This clonotype was picked up a small number of times. The CDR3 loop is CATSDSGTGGQETQYF. The CDR3 DNA reads TGTGCCACCAGTGATTCCGGGACAGGGGGCCAAGAGACCCAGTACTTC. The V call is TRBV24-1, the J call TRBJ2-5, with 11 nucleotides matching TRBD1. CDR1 KGHDR and CDR2 SFDVKD come from the germline V gene. J gave up 1 base and V 2 bases, and 2 bases lay outside the gene matches. The CDR3 covers 16 residues.

This clonotype was seen a handful of times. V and J are TRBV10-1 and TRBJ2-7, with D tentatively TRBD1 (6 bases). CDR1 and CDR2 (germline): WNHNN, SYGVQD (reference sequence). This CDR3 spans 13 amino acids. Trimming stripped 6 bases from V and 7 bases from J, with 16 bases between. CDR3 loop: CASSPAWGREQYF. CDR3 sequence (DNA): TGCGCCAGCAGCCCCGCCTGGGGGCGTGAGCAGTACTTC.

CDR3 amino acids: CASSILAGSTDTQYF. Here the CDR3 DNA reads TGTGCCAGCAGCATTCTAGCGGGATCCACAGATACGCAGTATTTT. The rearrangement joins TRBV7-2 to TRBJ2-3; 9 positions agree with TRBD2. The CDR3 is 15 amino acids. V was clipped by 5 bases and J by 2 bases; unmatched bases: 5. The germline V gene has CDR1 SGHTA and CDR2 FQGNSA.

This chain connects TRBV7-6 to TRBJ2-3; 7 bases fit TRBD2. Losses at the gene ends were 6 bases for V and 10 bases for J; bases not matched to a gene: 19. CDR1 and CDR2 from the germline V gene are SGHVS and FNYEAQ. The CDR3 runs 16 residues. DNA of the CDR3: TGTGCCAGCAGTAGTAGCGGGCCACCACCTCCCAGGGCGCAGTATTTT. It yields the protein CASSSSGPPPPRAQYF.

The genes are TRBV6-2 or TRBV6-3 and TRBJ2-1; tentative D call: TRBD2 (6 bases). Germline V gene data show CDR1 as MNHEY and CDR2 as SVGEGT. The CDR3 totals 16 residues. Between the trimmed V and J ends, which lost 0 bases and 4 bases, there was a span of 13 bases. This CDR3 is CASSYSRDWKYNEQFF. CDR3 nucleotides: TGTGCCAGCAGTTACTCCCGGGACTGGAAATACAATGAGCAGTTCTTC.

The V gene is TRBV10-3, the J gene TRBJ2-3; no firm D call. Germline V gene lookup returns CDR1 ENHRY and CDR2 SYGVKD. The CDR3 runs to 13 residues. Between the trimmed V and J ends, which lost 6 bases and 2 bases, there was a span of 9 bases. The CDR3 coding sequence is TGTGCCATCAGCGCCCCCCCCACAGATACGCAGTATTTT. This encodes CAISAPPTDTQYF.

This clonotype came up a few times. This CDR3 is CASSQTGEGGYTF. The CDR3 DNA reads as TGTGCCAGCAGCCAAACAGGGGAAGGTGGCTACACCTTC. The chain uses TRBV7-3 and TRBJ1-2; 7 positions agree with TRBD1. Per germline, CDR1 SGHTA and CDR2 FQGTGA. This CDR3 spans 13 amino acids. Trimming cost V 5 bases and J 7 bases; bases outside gene matches: 7.